This T cell receptor beta chain was sequenced in a study of T-cell reconstitution after alpha-beta-depleted transplantation in children. This CDR3 is 14 amino acids long. The V gene lost 2 bases and the J gene lost 10 bases, with 15 bases spanning the gap. Germline values: CDR1 ENHRY, CDR2 SYGVKD. General study points: Newly produced T cells mostly accounted for T-cell counts and diversity one year post-transplant. Some patients owed their high day-60 TCRbeta diversity to surviving recipient T cells and thymic progenitors.

To note about this clonotype: Its antigen is not identified.

Researchers prepared the TCRbeta library using unique molecular identifiers, the study reports. TCRdb redid the calling of the PCR reads with MiXCR, one entry per CDR3 protein. Of approximately 350,000 distinct CDR3 sequences in the sample, 15% to 20% were seen once. The receptor was derived from a male patient between 2 and 15 years old who had a stem cell transplant for acute lymphoblastic leukemia, so the T cells may come from the graft donor. The J gene is TRBJ2-1, the V gene TRBV10-3, with a weak D call TRBD1 (6 bases). This specimen consisted of PBMCs, mostly from graft donor cells, obtained 360 days after TCRalphabeta/CD19-depleted stem cell transplant. CDR3 DNA: TGTGCCATCAGTGAGGGGATACAGGGATGGGAGCAGTTCTTC. This codes for CAISEGIQGWEQFF.